The T cell receptor (beta chain) under discussion was sequenced for a study of T cell clones after liver transplantation. About the study: As an antigen-independent comparator, third-party-reactive TCRbeta sequences came from pre-transplant mixed lymphocyte reactions.

With 3 bases clipped from V and 4 bases from J, the junction kept 0 bases outside the gene matches. Germline V gives CDR1 MGHDK, CDR2 SYGVNS. The CDR3 is made up of 14 amino acids. Profiling relied on immunoSEQ multiplex PCR, and the TCRdb table lists in-frame clones only, not all of them. The data hold 45,000 to 60,000 clones, with 70% observed a single time. Sequenced here: CD4+ T cells from blood, sampled at the roughly 16-month timepoint. The chain couples TRBV25-1 to TRBJ2-1; 10 bases map to TRBD2. The sequence came from a human patient who received a liver transplant. Some T cells may be transferred from the graft donor. The CDR3 is CASSETSGYNEQFF. CDR3 nucleotide sequence: TGTGCCAGCAGTGAGACTAGCGGGTACAATGAGCAGTTCTTC.